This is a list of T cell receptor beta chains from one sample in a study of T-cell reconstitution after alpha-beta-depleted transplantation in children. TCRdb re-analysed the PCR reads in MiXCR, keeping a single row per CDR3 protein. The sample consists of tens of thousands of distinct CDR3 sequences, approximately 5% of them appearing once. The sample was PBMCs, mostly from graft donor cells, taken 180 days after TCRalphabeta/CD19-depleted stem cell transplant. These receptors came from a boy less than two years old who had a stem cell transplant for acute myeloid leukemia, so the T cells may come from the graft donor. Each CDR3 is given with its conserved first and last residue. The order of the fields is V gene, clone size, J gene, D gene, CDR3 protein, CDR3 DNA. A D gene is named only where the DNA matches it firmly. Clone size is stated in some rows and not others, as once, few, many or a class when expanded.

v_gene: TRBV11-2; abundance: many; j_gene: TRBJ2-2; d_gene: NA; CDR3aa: CASSPRRANTGELFF; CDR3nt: TGTGCCAGCAGCCCCCGCCGGGCGAACACCGGGGAGCTGTTTTTT
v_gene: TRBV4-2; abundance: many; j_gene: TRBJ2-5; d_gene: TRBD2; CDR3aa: CASSPGLAGSSQYF; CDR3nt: TGTGCCAGCAGCCCCGGACTAGCCGGTTCTAGCCAGTACTTC
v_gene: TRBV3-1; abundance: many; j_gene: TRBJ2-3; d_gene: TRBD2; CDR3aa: CASSHRLSGGGPDTQYF; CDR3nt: TGTGCCAGCAGCCACCGACTAAGCGGGGGGGGGCCCGATACGCAGTATTTT
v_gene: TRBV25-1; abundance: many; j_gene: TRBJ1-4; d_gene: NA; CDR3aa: CASSESAEDEKLFF; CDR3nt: TGTGCCAGCAGTGAATCGGCAGAGGATGAAAAACTGTTTTTT
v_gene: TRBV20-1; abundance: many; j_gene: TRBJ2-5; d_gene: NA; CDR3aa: CSAPLRHTLVGRRYQETQYF; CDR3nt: TGCAGTGCTCCGCTTAGACATACGCTAGTAGGGCGTCGGTACCAAGAGACCCAGTACTTC
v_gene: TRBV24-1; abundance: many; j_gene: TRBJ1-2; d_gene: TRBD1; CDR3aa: CATSDRTGVYGYTF; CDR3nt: TGTGCCACCAGTGACCGGACAGGGGTCTATGGCTACACCTTC
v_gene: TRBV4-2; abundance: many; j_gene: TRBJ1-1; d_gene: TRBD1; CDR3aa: CASSPDRETEAFF; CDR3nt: TGTGCCAGCAGCCCCGACAGGGAAACTGAAGCTTTCTTT
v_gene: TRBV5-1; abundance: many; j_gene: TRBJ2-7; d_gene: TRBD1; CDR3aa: CASSPGQVLNSYEQYF; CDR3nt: TGCGCCAGCAGCCCCGGACAGGTCCTAAACTCCTACGAGCAGTACTTC
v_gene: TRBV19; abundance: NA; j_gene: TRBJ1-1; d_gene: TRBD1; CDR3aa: CATDRGKEYTEAFF; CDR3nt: TGTGCCACAGACAGGGGAAAAGAGTACACTGAAGCTTTCTTT
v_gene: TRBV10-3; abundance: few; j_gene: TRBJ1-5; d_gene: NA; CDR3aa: CAISESGGGNQPQHF; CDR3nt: TGTGCCATCAGTGAGTCTGGAGGGGGAAATCAGCCCCAGCATTTT
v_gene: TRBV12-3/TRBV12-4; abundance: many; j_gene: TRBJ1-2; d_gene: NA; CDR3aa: CASSFLTADYGYTF; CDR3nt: TGTGCCAGCAGTTTCCTTACAGCTGACTATGGCTACACCTTC
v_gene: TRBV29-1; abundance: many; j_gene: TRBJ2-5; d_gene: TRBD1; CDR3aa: CSAIRGQVKETQYF; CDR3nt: TGCAGCGCTATCAGGGGGCAGGTCAAAGAGACCCAGTACTTC
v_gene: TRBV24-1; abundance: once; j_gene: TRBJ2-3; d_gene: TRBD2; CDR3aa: CGTSDPRGGKSGGWGRSTDTQYF; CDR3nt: TGTGGGACCAGTGATCCAAGGGGGGGGAAAAGCGGGGGATGGGGTCGTAGCACAGATACGCAGTATTTT
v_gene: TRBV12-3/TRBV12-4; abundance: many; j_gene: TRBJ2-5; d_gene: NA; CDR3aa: CASGQFVETQYF; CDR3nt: TGTGCCAGCGGACAGTTCGTTGAGACCCAGTACTTC
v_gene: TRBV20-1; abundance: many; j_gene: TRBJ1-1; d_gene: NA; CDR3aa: CSARYLPGDTEAFF; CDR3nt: TGCAGTGCTCGTTACCTTCCAGGGGACACTGAAGCTTTCTTT
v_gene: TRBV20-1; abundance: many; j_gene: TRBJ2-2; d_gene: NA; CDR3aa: CSAGHQGSGELFF; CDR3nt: TGCAGTGCTGGCCACCAGGGGTCCGGGGAGCTGTTTTTT
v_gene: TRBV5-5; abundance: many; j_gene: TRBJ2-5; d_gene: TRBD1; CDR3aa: CASSPGTGGETQYF; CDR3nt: TGTGCCAGCAGCCCCGGGACAGGAGGAGAGACCCAGTACTTC
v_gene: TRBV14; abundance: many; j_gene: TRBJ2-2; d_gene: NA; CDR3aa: CASSSGRLFTGELFF; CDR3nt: TGTGCCAGCAGTTCAGGGCGTCTTTTCACCGGGGAGCTGTTTTTT
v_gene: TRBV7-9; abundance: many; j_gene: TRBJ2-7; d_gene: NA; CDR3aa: CASSYDSREEQYF; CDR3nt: TGTGCCAGCAGCTATGACAGTCGGGAGGAGCAGTACTTC
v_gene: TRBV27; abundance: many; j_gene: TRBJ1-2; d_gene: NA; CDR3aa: CASTSVGSYGYTF; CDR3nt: TGTGCCAGCACCTCGGTCGGGAGCTATGGCTACACCTTC
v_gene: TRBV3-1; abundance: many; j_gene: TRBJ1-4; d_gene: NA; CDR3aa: CASSQRGTNEKLFF; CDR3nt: TGTGCCAGCAGCCAGAGGGGAACTAATGAAAAACTGTTTTTT
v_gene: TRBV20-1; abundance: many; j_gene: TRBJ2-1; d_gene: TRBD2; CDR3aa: CSATHSGGSYNEQFF; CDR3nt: TGCAGTGCAACCCACAGCGGGGGCTCCTACAATGAGCAGTTCTTC
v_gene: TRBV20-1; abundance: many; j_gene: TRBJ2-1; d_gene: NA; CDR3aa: CSASPGGRWSYNEQFF; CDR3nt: TGCAGTGCATCGCCCGGGGGTCGATGGTCCTACAATGAGCAGTTCTTC
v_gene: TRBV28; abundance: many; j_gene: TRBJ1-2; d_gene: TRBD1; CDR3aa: CASRLRRGQSFYGYTF; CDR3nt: TGTGCCAGCAGACTCCGCAGGGGGCAGAGTTTTTATGGCTACACCTTC
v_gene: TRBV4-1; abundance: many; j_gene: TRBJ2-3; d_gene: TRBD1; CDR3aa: CASSGEIDRTGPGGTDTQYF; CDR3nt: TGCGCCAGCAGTGGGGAGATCGACCGGACAGGGCCTGGAGGCACAGATACGCAGTATTTT
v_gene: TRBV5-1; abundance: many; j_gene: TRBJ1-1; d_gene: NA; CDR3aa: CASSFRTSDELNTEAFF; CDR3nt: TGCGCCAGCAGCTTCAGGACATCCGACGAGCTGAACACTGAAGCTTTCTTT
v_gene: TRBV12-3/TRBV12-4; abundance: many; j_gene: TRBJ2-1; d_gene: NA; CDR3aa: CASEEGQGTYNEQFF; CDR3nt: TGTGCCTCCGAGGAGGGGCAGGGCACCTACAATGAGCAGTTCTTC
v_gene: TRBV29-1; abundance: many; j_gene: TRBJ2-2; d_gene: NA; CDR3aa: CSVGVRTNTGELFF; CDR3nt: TGCAGCGTTGGGGTCAGGACGAACACCGGGGAGCTGTTTTTT